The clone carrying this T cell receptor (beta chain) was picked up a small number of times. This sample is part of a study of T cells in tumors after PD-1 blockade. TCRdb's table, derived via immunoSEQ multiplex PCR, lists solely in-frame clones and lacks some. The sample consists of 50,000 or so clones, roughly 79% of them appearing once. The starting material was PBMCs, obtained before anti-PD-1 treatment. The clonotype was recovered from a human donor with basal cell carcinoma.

CDR3 in amino acids: CASSGDSTYEQYF. The CDR3 nucleotides read TGCGCCAGCAGCGGGGACAGTACCTACGAGCAGTACTTC. The chain links TRBV5-1 to TRBJ2-7, with 7 bases identical to TRBD1. Trimming cost V 4 bases and J 2 bases; bases outside gene matches: 3. CDR1 is SGHRS, CDR2 YFSETQ, per germline. This CDR3 region has 13 residues.